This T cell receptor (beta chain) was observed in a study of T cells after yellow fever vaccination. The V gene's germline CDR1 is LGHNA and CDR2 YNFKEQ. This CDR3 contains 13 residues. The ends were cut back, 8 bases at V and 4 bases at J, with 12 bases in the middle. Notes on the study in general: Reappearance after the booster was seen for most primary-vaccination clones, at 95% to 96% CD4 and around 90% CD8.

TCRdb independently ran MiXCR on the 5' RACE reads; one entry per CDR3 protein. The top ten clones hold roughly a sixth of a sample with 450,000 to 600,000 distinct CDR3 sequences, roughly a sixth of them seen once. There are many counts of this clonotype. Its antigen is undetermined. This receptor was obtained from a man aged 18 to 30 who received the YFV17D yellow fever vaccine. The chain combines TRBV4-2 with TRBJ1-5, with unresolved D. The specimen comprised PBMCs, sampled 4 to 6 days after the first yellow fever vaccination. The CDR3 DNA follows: TGTGCCAGCTCTCAATCGGGGAATCAGCCCCAGCATTTT. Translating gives CASSQSGNQPQHF.